Following are 14 T cell receptor beta chains from one sample sequenced in a study of OX40 agonist ivuxolimab in advanced cancers. Clones were read by immunoSEQ multiplex PCR, and TCRdb kept only the in-frame ones, dropping some. This table has 78,000 or so clones, roughly 86% appearing once. Sequencing used CD4+ or CD8+ T cells sorted from blood, obtained in a trial of the OX40 agonist ivuxolimab. All receptors derive from an adult with an advanced solid tumor such as melanoma, head and neck, liver or kidney cancer.

The CDR3 nucleotides are TGTGCCAGCAGCGGAGGTGTTAGCACAGATACGCAGTATTTT. Residues: CASSGGVSTDTQYF. The chain carries TRBV2 and TRBJ2-3; maybe TRBD2 (5 bases). The V end was cut by 6 bases, the J end by 0 bases, with 10 bases between. Germline loops: CDR1 SNHLY, CDR2 FYNNEI. This CDR3 comprises 14 residues.

This clone was observed once. The genes are TRBV5-1 and TRBJ1-1; 9 bases agree with TRBD1. The J segment lost 4 bases and the V segment lost 0 bases, leaving 1 base of the junction unmatched. There are 14 residues in the CDR3. The V gene's germline CDR1 is SGHRS and CDR2 YFSETQ. CDR3 region: CASSLEDRGTEAFF. The CDR3 bases are TGCGCCAGCAGCTTGGAGGACAGGGGCACTGAAGCTTTCTTT.

The genes are TRBV18 and TRBJ1-1; 8 positions agree with TRBD1. Looked up from germline, CDR1 is KGHSH and CDR2 is LQKENI. This CDR3 is built from 16 residues. The junction had 9 bases not matched to a gene; V was cut back by 2 bases and J by 4 bases. The CDR3 is CASSPITGGGSTEAFF. CDR3 nucleotide sequence: TGTGCCAGCTCACCAATCACAGGGGGTGGAAGCACTGAAGCTTTCTTT.

The gene calls are TRBV6-5 and TRBJ2-1, with D perhaps given as TRBD1 or TRBD2 (6 bases each). CDR3 length: 11 residues. The germline V and J ends were trimmed by 6 bases and 11 bases, with 11 bases remaining between them. The germline V gene encodes CDR1 MNHEY and CDR2 SVGAGI. The chain's CDR3 is CASRGGMKQFF. In nucleotides, the CDR3 is TGTGCCAGCAGAGGGGGGATGAAGCAGTTCTTC.

V and J are TRBV10-3 and TRBJ1-1, with TRBD1 matching over 9 bases. CDR1 ENHRY and CDR2 SYGVKD come from the germline V gene. The CDR3 spans 15 residues. J gave up 2 bases and V 4 bases, and 5 bases lay outside the gene matches. CDR3 coding DNA: TGTGCCATCAGTGCTCGGACAGGGGTTAACACTGAAGCTTTCTTT. This translates into CAISARTGVNTEAFF.

The rearrangement joins TRBV5-5 to TRBJ2-3; tentatively, D is TRBD1 or TRBD2 (5 bases each). V was shortened by 4 bases and J by 15 bases, with 18 bases between the two germline ends. Germline CDR1 is SGHKS and CDR2 is YYEKEE (reference sequence). The CDR3 contains 12 residues. Here the CDR3 reads CASSVTGTGDYF. As DNA, the CDR3 is TGTGCCAGCAGCGTTACCGGGACCGGGGATTATTTT.

The gene calls are TRBV6-5 and TRBJ1-2; 9 bases agree with TRBD1. Unmatched junction bases numbered 4, after V lost 6 bases and J lost 2 bases. CDR3 size: 14 residues. Germline CDR1 reads MNHEY; CDR2 reads SVGAGI. The CDR3: CASRYRGQNYGYTF. In DNA, the CDR3 is TGTGCCAGCAGATACAGGGGGCAGAACTATGGCTACACCTTC.

The chain links TRBV11-1 to TRBJ1-2, with D unclear. The germline V and J ends were trimmed by 5 bases and 6 bases, with 13 bases remaining between them. Germline V CDR1 and CDR2: SGHAT, FQDESV (reference sequence). This CDR3 has 13 residues. The CDR3 bases are TGTGCCAGCAGCCCCAGGTCAGGCGATGGCTACACCTTC. Translation: CASSPRSGDGYTF.

This sequence joins TRBV5-1 and TRBJ2-7, with 11 bases aligning to TRBD1. Germline V CDR1 and CDR2: SGHRS, YFSETQ. V was pared by 0 bases and J by 10 bases, with 12 bases of the junction left unmatched. The CDR3 runs to 16 residues. CDR3 in amino acids: CASSLADAGQGADQYF. CDR3 DNA: TGCGCCAGCAGCTTGGCCGACGCCGGACAGGGGGCCGATCAGTACTTC. Based on the CDR3 plus reference TRBV5-1 and TRBJ2-7, the full variable domain is KAGVTQTPRYLIKTRGQQVTLSCSPISGHRSVSWYQQTPGQGLQFLFEYFSETQRNKGNFPGRFSGRQFSNSRSEMNVSTLELGDSALYLCASSLADAGQGADQYFGPGTRLTVT.

The genes are TRBV10-2 and TRBJ1-3, with D perhaps matching TRBD1 (6 bases). CDR3 length: 15 amino acids. V lost 5 bases and J 4 bases, leaving 15 bases between the germline ends. CDR1 WSHSY and CDR2 SAAADI come from the germline V gene. The CDR3 reads CASSQRQAGGNTIYF. For the CDR3, the DNA is TGCGCCAGCAGTCAGAGACAGGCAGGAGGAAACACCATATATTTT.

This clone was observed a single time. The V call is TRBV29-1, the J call TRBJ2-2, with a tentative D call TRBD2 (7 bases). Germline V gene sequence: CDR1 SQVTM, CDR2 ANQGSEA. V lost 3 bases, J lost 2 bases, and 10 bases lay in between. CDR3 length: 14 amino acids. In nucleotides, the CDR3 is TGCAGCGTTGAGGGGGGGCCTAACACCGGGGAGCTGTTTTTT. Translated: CSVEGGPNTGELFF.

V usage is TRBV7-8 and J usage is TRBJ1-2, with D hard to call. The V end lost 0 bases, the J end lost 8 bases, and 25 bases lay between the germline ends. The CDR3 is 18 residues long. CDR1 is SGHVS and CDR2 is FQNEAQ in the germline V gene. The CDR3 sequence: CASSLATAQKTTLKGYTF. The CDR3 DNA reads TGTGCCAGCAGCTTAGCGACTGCTCAGAAGACTACTTTGAAGGGCTACACCTTC.

The chain recombines TRBV6-5 with TRBJ2-7; D remains ambiguous. Between the trimmed V and J ends, which lost 0 bases and 4 bases, there was a span of 7 bases. Germline V gives CDR1 MNHEY, CDR2 SVGAGI. The CDR3 extends over 13 amino acids. CDR3 DNA: TGTGCCAGCAGTTACTCCCGCCTTTACGAGCAGTACTTC. The encoded protein is CASSYSRLYEQYF.

V gene TRBV6-1 combines with J gene TRBJ1-1; unclear D gene. The length of the CDR3 is 13 residues. Germline V gene sequence: CDR1 MNHNS, CDR2 SASEGT. Trimming removed 6 bases at V and 6 bases at J, with 14 bases between. CDR3 sequence reads: CASRPTRSAEAFF. The CDR3 DNA reads TGTGCCAGCAGGCCCACGAGGAGCGCTGAAGCTTTCTTT.